These 29 T cell receptor beta chains were all obtained from the same sample, sequenced in a study of cytomegalovirus exposure and HLA in healthy donors. 60 Vbeta and 13 Jbeta primers were used in PCR. Produced via immunoSEQ multiplex PCR; TCRdb's table is partial and in-frame only. The table has about 160,000 clones, 75% seen once. The sequenced sample was PBMCs. The receptors stem from a woman aged 45-65 years in good health and CMV-seropositive.

The chain carries TRBV10-3 and TRBJ2-3; 14 bases align to TRBD2. Germline assignment: CDR1 ENHRY and CDR2 SYGVKD. V dropped 4 bases and J dropped 3; count of bases not matched to a gene: 6. CDR3 size: 17 residues. This CDR3 reads CAISGTTSGGATDTQYF. The CDR3 bases are TGTGCCATCAGTGGAACGACTAGCGGGGGGGCTACAGATACGCAGTATTTT.

This chain connects TRBV7-9 to TRBJ2-7; possible D gene TRBD1, 5 bases. Germline values: CDR1 SEHNR, CDR2 FQNEAQ (reference sequence). V lost 5 bases, J lost 4 bases, and 21 bases lay in between. The CDR3 is made up of 16 amino acids. CDR3 nucleotide sequence: TGTGCCAGCAGCCCTAGGGGTTGGGCTGGAACTTACGAGCAGTACTTC. It encodes CASSPRGWAGTYEQYF. The variable domain in full, with the rest retrieved from reference TRBV7-9 and TRBJ2-7, is DTGVSQNPRHKITKRGQNVTFRCDPISEHNRLYWYRQTLGQGPEFLTYFQNEAQLEKSRLLSDRFSAERPKGSFSTLEIQRTEQGDSAMYLCASSPRGWAGTYEQYFGPGTRLTVT.

This chain connects TRBV5-1 to TRBJ2-3; D is undetermined. Trimming took off 4 bases at V and 1 base at J, with 7 bases between the two ends. CDR1 SGHRS and CDR2 YFSETQ come from the germline V gene. The CDR3 length is 13 residues. CDR3 protein: CASSPFGTDTQYF. As DNA, the CDR3 is TGCGCCAGCAGCCCCTTTGGCACAGATACGCAGTATTTT.

The V call is TRBV7-3, the J call TRBJ1-2; no definite D call. V lost 0 bases, J lost 4 bases, and 6 bases lay in between. This CDR3 is 13 amino acids long. Germline lookup yields CDR1 SGHTA and CDR2 FQGTGA. The CDR3 nucleotides read TGTGCCAGCAGCTTAACTGGGAGCTATGGCTACACCTTC. Its protein is CASSLTGSYGYTF.

This chain links TRBV10-2 with TRBJ1-5, with D tentatively TRBD1 (6 bases). With 10 bases removed from V and 7 bases from J, the gap between germline ends came to 17 bases. The V gene's germline CDR1 is WSHSY and CDR2 SAAADI. This CDR3 is 13 amino acids long. CDR3 DNA: TGCGCCACCGCAAAAGGGGGGGAGCAGCCCCAGCATTTT. As protein: CATAKGGEQPQHF.

Only a few counts were recorded for this clone. V is TRBV6-1 and J is TRBJ2-3; 7 bases are shared with TRBD1. Per germline, CDR1 MNHNS and CDR2 SASEGT. The CDR3 runs 15 residues. The junction had 8 bases not matched to a gene; V was cut back by 6 bases and J by 2 bases. The CDR3 here is CASRDRDRYTDTQYF. The CDR3 region has the DNA TGTGCCAGCAGGGACCGGGACAGATACACAGATACGCAGTATTTT.

The V call is TRBV11-2, the J call TRBJ1-4, with 9 bases fitting TRBD1. V was pared by 5 bases and J by 10 bases, with 11 bases of the junction left unmatched. Germline CDR1 and CDR2: SGHAT and FQNNGV. The CDR3 is made up of 15 amino acids. In nucleotides, the CDR3 is TGTGCCAGCAGCCGAACAGGGGGCGAGGGGTCAAAACTGTTTTTT. Protein: CASSRTGGEGSKLFF.

Turning to this clone: Germline is not matched at one junction end, which may reflect a read error. The gene calls are TRBV10-3 and TRBJ1-1, with D unresolved. Germline values: CDR1 ENHRY, CDR2 SYGVKD. This CDR3 is built from 14 residues. For the CDR3, the DNA is TGTGCCATCAGTGAGTCGGGAGGTTCCACTGGAGCTTTCTTT. Protein sequence: CAISESGGSTGAFF.

The table lists this clone with a few counts. This chain joins TRBV2 and TRBJ2-2; tentatively, D is TRBD2 (6 bases). In germline, CDR1 is SNHLY, CDR2 FYNNEI. This CDR3 comprises 14 residues. V was cut by 6 bases and J by 0 bases, with 8 bases left in between. The CDR3 loop reads CASSGTSNTGELFF. Here the CDR3 DNA reads TGTGCCAGCAGCGGGACTTCGAACACCGGGGAGCTGTTTTTT.

This sequence joins TRBV10-2 and TRBJ1-6; 8 bases are a match to TRBD1. J gave up 13 bases and V 6 bases, and 5 bases lay outside the gene matches. The CDR3 is 12 amino acids. The germline V gene encodes CDR1 WSHSY and CDR2 SAAADI. The CDR3 loop reads CASSDRGSPLHF. CDR3 in DNA: TGCGCCAGCAGCGACAGGGGTTCGCCCCTCCACTTT.

This clone has just one count. The V and J genes are TRBV7-3 and TRBJ2-7; 7 bases fit TRBD1. The CDR3 runs 14 residues. After removal of 3 bases from V and 1 base from J, the junction contained 3 bases not matched to a gene. CDR1 is SGHTA and CDR2 is FQGTGA in the germline V gene. Here the CDR3 DNA reads TGTGCCAGCAGCTTGGCAGGGGGTTCCTACGAGCAGTACTTC. Translated, it gives CASSLAGGSYEQYF.

The genes are TRBV2 and TRBJ1-5; 10 nucleotides match TRBD1. The trim removed 6 bases at V and 2 bases at J, leaving 4 bases unmatched. CDR1 is SNHLY, CDR2 FYNNEI, per germline. The CDR3 is made up of 15 amino acids. The CDR3 here is CASRTGTGGNQPQHF. The CDR3, as DNA: TGTGCCAGCAGAACCGGGACAGGGGGCAATCAGCCCCAGCATTTT. Looking up the rest from reference TRBV2 and TRBJ1-5 gives the full variable domain: EPEVTQTPSHQVTQMGQEVILRCVPISNHLYFYWYRQILGQKVEFLVSFYNNEISEKSEIFDDQFSVERPDGSNFTLKIRSTKLEDSAMYFCASRTGTGGNQPQHFGDGTRLSIL.

V and J are TRBV4-1 and TRBJ2-1, with 14 positions matching TRBD2. The CDR3 loop spans 21 amino acids. The germline CDR1 and CDR2 sequences are MGHRA and YSYEKL. The junction had 16 bases not matched to a gene; V was cut back by 4 bases and J by 2 bases. The CDR3 reads CASSPLGGTSGGRGAYNEQFF. CDR3 coding DNA: TGCGCCAGCAGCCCCCTGGGCGGGACTAGCGGGGGACGGGGTGCCTACAATGAGCAGTTCTTC.

The chain recombines TRBV7-9 with TRBJ1-6; 7 bases match TRBD1. The germline V gene encodes CDR1 SEHNR and CDR2 FQNEAQ (reference sequence). After removal of 5 bases from V and 6 bases from J, the junction contained 7 bases not matched to a gene. This CDR3 contains 15 residues. The CDR3 loop reads CASSAPDRVNSPLHF. The CDR3 DNA reads TGTGCCAGCAGCGCGCCTGACAGGGTTAATTCACCCCTCCACTTT.

This chain connects TRBV5-6 to TRBJ2-1, with a weak D call TRBD1 (6 bases). Deletions cut 1 base from V and 2 bases from J, with 10 bases between. The CDR3 runs to 15 residues. Per the germline V gene, CDR1 is SGHDT and CDR2 is YYEEEE. The CDR3 protein is CASSLRGGTYNEQFF. As DNA, the CDR3 is TGTGCCAGCAGCTTGAGAGGGGGAACCTACAATGAGCAGTTCTTC.

The chain couples TRBV9 to TRBJ2-7, with D uncertain. The CDR3 consists of 14 residues. CDR1 and CDR2 (germline): SGDLS, YYNGEE. Between the trimmed V and J ends, which lost 3 bases and 0 bases, there was a span of 10 bases. As DNA, the CDR3 is TGTGCCAGCAGCGGGCACAGTTCCTCCTACGAGCAGTACTTC. This translates into CASSGHSSSYEQYF.

The chain has TRBV7-9 and TRBJ2-5, with D perhaps TRBD2 (6 bases). Gene TRBJ2-7 matches the end of the DNA better, so the J call may be wrong. Germline lookup yields CDR1 SEHNR and CDR2 FQNEAQ (reference sequence). There are 14 residues in the CDR3. CDR3 bases: TGTGCCAGCAGCCCGCGGGGCTTAACCTACGAGCAGTACTTC. The encoded protein is CASSPRGLTYEQYF.

V and J are TRBV29-1 and TRBJ2-5; 13 nucleotides align to TRBD2. Germline V lookup: CDR1 SQVTM, CDR2 ANQGSEA. The trim removed 2 bases at V and 5 bases at J, leaving 5 bases unmatched. The CDR3 is 15 residues long. This CDR3 is CSVETTSGGSETQYF. CDR3 DNA: TGCAGCGTTGAAACGACTAGCGGGGGGTCGGAGACCCAGTACTTC.

The rearrangement links TRBV27 to TRBJ1-2; no clear D gene. The CDR3 has 13 amino acids. Germline CDR1 and CDR2: MNHEY and SMNVEV (reference sequence). V gave up 3 bases and J gave up 3 bases, with 8 bases separating them. CDR3 sequence (DNA): TGTGCCAGCAGTTTTGCACAGCACTATGGCTACACCTTC. Protein: CASSFAQHYGYTF.

This clone was seen once. The rearrangement joins TRBV11-2 to TRBJ2-7; weak D call: TRBD1 (5 bases). This CDR3 comprises 14 residues. Germline V CDR1 and CDR2: SGHAT, FQNNGV. Trimming cost V 5 bases and J 6 bases, with 17 bases left between them. The CDR3 here is CASSPVKGSREQYF. In DNA, the CDR3 is TGTGCCAGCAGCCCGGTAAAGGGGTCGCGCGAGCAGTACTTC.

The CDR3 loop reads CASSRYQETQYF. In DNA, the CDR3 is TGTGCCAGCAGCCGGTACCAAGAGACCCAGTACTTC. This chain connects TRBV11-2 to TRBJ2-5; D gene unclear. Trimming cost V 5 bases and J 0 bases, with 4 bases left between them. This CDR3 is built from 12 residues. The germline V gene encodes CDR1 SGHAT and CDR2 FQNNGV.

The chain recombines TRBV5-4 with TRBJ1-1, with D possibly TRBD1 on 6 matching bases. The CDR3 extends over 15 amino acids. CDR1 and CDR2 (germline): SGHNT, YYREEE (reference sequence). With 0 bases removed from V and 4 bases from J, the gap between germline ends came to 13 bases. The CDR3 region is CASSLEGGVGTEAFF. Written as DNA, the CDR3 is TGTGCCAGCAGCTTGGAGGGGGGGGTAGGCACTGAAGCTTTCTTT.

This rearrangement joins TRBV5-1 to TRBJ2-1; 8 bases match TRBD2. Losses at the gene ends were 6 bases for V and 9 bases for J; bases not matched to a gene: 20. The length of the CDR3 is 17 residues. CDR1 is SGHRS and CDR2 is YFSETQ in the germline V gene. The CDR3 DNA reads as TGCGCCAGCAACCCCACGGCGCCCGGGGGGGCCGCGGGTGAGCAGTTCTTC. The encoded protein is CASNPTAPGGAAGEQFF.

The rearrangement uses TRBV6-6 and TRBJ1-4, with D possibly TRBD1 on 5 matching bases. Germline V gene lookup returns CDR1 MNHNY and CDR2 SVGAGI (reference sequence). Trimming took 7 bases from V and 8 from J, leaving 17 bases between them. This CDR3 has 14 amino acids. The CDR3 loop reads CASTSWGVGEKLFF. The DNA of the CDR3 is TGTGCCAGCACCTCATGGGGGGTCGGCGAAAAACTGTTTTTT.

V usage is TRBV6-1 and J usage is TRBJ1-2; D might be TRBD1 (6 bases). Germline CDR1 and CDR2: MNHNS and SASEGT. Trimming took 11 bases from V and 7 from J, leaving 17 bases between them. The CDR3 covers 12 residues. DNA of the CDR3: TGTGCCGCAGGGGAGGGTCGGTTTGGCTACACCTTC. Encoded protein: CAAGEGRFGYTF.

This chain connects TRBV7-9 to TRBJ2-5; 11 nucleotides align to TRBD2. Germline values: CDR1 SEHNR, CDR2 FQNEAQ (reference sequence). The V segment lost 1 base and the J segment 5 bases; nucleotides outside the gene matches: 0. The CDR3 length is 14 residues. CDR3 amino acids: CASSLGLAGETQYF. The CDR3 bases are TGTGCCAGCAGCTTAGGACTAGCGGGGGAGACCCAGTACTTC.

The chain is built from TRBV12-5 and TRBJ2-1; 7 nucleotides agree with TRBD2. Germline V lookup: CDR1 LGHNT, CDR2 FRNRAP. V was clipped by 3 bases and J by 6 bases; unmatched bases: 17. The CDR3 totals 18 residues. This CDR3 is CASGFIISGDLRSNEQFF. The DNA for the CDR3 is TGTGCTAGTGGTTTTATCATAAGCGGGGACCTTAGGAGCAATGAGCAGTTCTTC. The full variable domain, rest sourced from reference TRBV12-5 and TRBJ2-1, is DARVTQTPRHKVTEMGQEVTMRCQPILGHNTVFWYRQTMMQGLELLAYFRNRAPLDDSGMPKDRFSAEMPDATLATLKIQPSEPRDSAVYFCASGFIISGDLRSNEQFFGPGTRLTVL.

The gene calls are TRBV10-2 and TRBJ2-7, with D possibly being TRBD1 (5 bases). V was clipped by 10 bases and J by 3 bases, with 7 bases between them. The CDR3 sequence is 10 residues long. Germline V gives CDR1 WSHSY, CDR2 SAAADI. Written as DNA, the CDR3 is TGCGCCACCCAGGGCTACGAGCAGTACTTC. Translation: CATQGYEQYF.

The chain uses TRBV5-1 and TRBJ2-5; 11 bases fit TRBD2. The V gene's germline CDR1 is SGHRS and CDR2 YFSETQ. This CDR3 is built from 15 residues. The ends lost 4 bases at V and 5 bases at J; junction bases unmatched: 7. CDR3 amino acids: CASSLSTSGAETQYF. CDR3 sequence (DNA): TGCGCCAGCAGCCTATCGACTAGCGGGGCGGAGACCCAGTACTTC.